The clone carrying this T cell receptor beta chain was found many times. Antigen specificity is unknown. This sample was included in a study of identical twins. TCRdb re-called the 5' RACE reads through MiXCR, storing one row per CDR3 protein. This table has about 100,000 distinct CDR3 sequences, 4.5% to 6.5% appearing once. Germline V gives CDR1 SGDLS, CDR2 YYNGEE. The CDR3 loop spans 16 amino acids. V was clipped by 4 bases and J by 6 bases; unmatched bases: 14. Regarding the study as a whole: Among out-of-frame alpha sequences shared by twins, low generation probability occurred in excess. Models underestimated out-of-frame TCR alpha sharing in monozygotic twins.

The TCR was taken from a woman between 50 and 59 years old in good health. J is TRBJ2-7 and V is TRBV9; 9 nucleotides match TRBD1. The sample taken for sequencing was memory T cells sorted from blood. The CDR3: CASSQTAGQGFSEQYF. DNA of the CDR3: TGTGCCAGCAGCCAAACCGCGGGACAGGGTTTTAGCGAGCAGTACTTC.